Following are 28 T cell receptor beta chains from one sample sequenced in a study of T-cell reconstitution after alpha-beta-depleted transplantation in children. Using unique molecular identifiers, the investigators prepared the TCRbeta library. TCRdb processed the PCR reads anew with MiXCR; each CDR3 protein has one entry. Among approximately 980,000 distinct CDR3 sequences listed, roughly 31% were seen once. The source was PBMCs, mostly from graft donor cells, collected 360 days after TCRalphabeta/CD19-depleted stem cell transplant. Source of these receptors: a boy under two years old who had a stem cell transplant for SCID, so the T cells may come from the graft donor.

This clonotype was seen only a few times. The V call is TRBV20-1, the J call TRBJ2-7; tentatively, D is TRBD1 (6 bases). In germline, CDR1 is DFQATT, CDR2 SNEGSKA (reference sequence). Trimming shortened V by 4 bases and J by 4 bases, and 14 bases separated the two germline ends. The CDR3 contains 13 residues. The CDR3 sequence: CSAINRVGYEQYF. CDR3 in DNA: TGCAGTGCTATTAACAGGGTGGGGTACGAGCAGTACTTC.

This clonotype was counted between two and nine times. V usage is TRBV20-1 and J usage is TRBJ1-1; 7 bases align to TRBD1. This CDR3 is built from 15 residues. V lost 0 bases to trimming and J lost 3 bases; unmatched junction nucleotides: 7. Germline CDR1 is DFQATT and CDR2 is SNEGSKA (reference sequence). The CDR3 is CSARDRQGEDTEAFF. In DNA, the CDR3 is TGCAGTGCTAGAGATCGACAGGGCGAGGACACTGAAGCTTTCTTT.

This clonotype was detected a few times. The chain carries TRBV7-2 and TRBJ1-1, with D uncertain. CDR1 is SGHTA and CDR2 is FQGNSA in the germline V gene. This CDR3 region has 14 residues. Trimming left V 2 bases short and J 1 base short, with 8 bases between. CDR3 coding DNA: TGTGCCAGCAGCTTAAGTTTTCCGAACACTGAAGCTTTCTTT. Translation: CASSLSFPNTEAFF.

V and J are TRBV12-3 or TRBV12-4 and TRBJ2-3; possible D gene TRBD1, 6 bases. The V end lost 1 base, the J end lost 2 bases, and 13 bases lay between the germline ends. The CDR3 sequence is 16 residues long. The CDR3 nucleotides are TGTGCCAGCAGTTTAGGTAGTCGGGACATCACAGATACGCAGTATTTT. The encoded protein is CASSLGSRDITDTQYF.

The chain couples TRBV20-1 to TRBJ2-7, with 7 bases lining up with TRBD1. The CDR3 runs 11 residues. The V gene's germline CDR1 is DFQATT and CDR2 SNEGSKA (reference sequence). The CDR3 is CSWDRGYEQYF. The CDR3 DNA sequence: TGCAGCTGGGACAGAGGCTACGAGCAGTACTTC.

Written as DNA, the CDR3 is TGTGCCACCAGCAGAAGGGGAACAGCTGGAAACACCATATATTTT. Translation: CATSRRGTAGNTIYF. The chain combines TRBV15 with TRBJ1-3; D perhaps matches TRBD1 (5 bases). V was pared by 2 bases and J by 2 bases, with 10 bases between. Per germline, CDR1 LNHNV and CDR2 YYDKDF (reference sequence). This CDR3 contains 15 residues. The complete variable domain, with remaining parts taken from reference TRBV15 and TRBJ1-3, reads DAMVIQNPRYQVTQFGKPVTLSCSQTLNHNVMYWYQQKSSQAPKLLFHYYDKDFNNEADTPDNFQSRRPNTSFCFLDIRSPGLGDTAMYLCATSRRGTAGNTIYFGEGSWLTVV.

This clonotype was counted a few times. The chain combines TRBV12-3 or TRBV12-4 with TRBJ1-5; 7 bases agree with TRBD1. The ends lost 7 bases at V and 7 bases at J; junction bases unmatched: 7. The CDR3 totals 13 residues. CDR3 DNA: TGTGCCAGCACCCCAGGGGGGGGCCAGCCCCAGCATTTT. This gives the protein CASTPGGGQPQHF.

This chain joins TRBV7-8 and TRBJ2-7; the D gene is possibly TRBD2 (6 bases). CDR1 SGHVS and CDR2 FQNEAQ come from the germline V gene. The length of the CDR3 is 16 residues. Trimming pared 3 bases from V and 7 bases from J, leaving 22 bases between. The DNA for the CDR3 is TGTGCCAGCAGCTTGGGAGTGGCTGGAGGGTGGGGAGAGCAGTACTTC. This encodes CASSLGVAGGWGEQYF.

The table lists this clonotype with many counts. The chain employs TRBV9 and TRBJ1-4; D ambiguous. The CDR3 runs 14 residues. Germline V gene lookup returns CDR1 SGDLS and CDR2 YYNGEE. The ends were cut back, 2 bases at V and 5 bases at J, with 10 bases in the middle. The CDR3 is CASSVRSSNEKLFF. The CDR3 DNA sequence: TGTGCCAGCAGCGTGAGGAGCTCCAATGAAAAACTGTTTTTT.

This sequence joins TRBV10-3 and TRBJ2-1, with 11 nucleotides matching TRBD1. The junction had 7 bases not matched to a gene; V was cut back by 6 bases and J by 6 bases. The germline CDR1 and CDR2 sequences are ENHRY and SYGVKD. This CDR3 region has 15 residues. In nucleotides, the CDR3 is TGTGCCATCAGGGGGGACAGGGGGTATGGCAATGAGCAGTTCTTC. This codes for CAIRGDRGYGNEQFF.

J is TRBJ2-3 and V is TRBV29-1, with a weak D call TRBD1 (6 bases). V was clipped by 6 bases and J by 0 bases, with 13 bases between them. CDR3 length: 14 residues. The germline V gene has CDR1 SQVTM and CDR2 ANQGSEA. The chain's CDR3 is CSVSGTPSTDTQYF. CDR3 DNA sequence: TGCAGCGTCTCCGGGACACCGAGCACAGATACGCAGTATTTT.

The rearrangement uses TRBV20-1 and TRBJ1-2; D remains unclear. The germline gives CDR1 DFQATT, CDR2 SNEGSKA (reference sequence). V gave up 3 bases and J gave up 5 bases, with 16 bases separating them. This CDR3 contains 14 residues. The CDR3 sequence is CSASRSGVFYGYTF. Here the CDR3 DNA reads TGCAGTGCTAGTCGGTCAGGAGTTTTTTATGGCTACACCTTC.

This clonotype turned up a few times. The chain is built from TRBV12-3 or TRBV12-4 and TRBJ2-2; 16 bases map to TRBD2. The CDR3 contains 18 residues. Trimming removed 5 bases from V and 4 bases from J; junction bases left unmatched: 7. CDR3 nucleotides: TGTGCCAGCAGTCCGGGACTAGCGGGGGGGCAGGGCACCGGGGAGCTGTTTTTT. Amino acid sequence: CASSPGLAGGQGTGELFF.

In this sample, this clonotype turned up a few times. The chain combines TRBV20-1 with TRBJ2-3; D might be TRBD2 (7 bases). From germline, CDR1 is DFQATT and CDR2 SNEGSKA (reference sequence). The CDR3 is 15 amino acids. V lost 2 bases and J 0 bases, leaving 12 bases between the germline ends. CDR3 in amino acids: CSARHGGHSTDTQYF. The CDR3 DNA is TGCAGTGCTAGACACGGGGGGCATAGCACAGATACGCAGTATTTT.

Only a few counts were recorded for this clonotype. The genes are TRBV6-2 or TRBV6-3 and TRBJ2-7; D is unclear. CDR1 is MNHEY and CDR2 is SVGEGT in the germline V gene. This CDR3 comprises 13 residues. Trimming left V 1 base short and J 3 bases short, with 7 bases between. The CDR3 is CASSYYSIYEQYF. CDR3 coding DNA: TGTGCCAGCAGTTACTACTCTATCTACGAGCAGTACTTC.

This CDR3 reads CASSFVGSGAYNEQFF. In DNA form, the CDR3 reads TGTGCCAGCAGTTTTGTTGGTAGCGGGGCGTACAATGAGCAGTTCTTC. The chain couples TRBV28 to TRBJ2-1; 8 positions agree with TRBD2. V was clipped by 3 bases and J by 4 bases; unmatched bases: 8. This CDR3 comprises 16 residues. Germline V gene sequence: CDR1 MDHEN, CDR2 SYDVKM. Drawing the rest from reference TRBV28 and TRBJ2-1, the complete variable domain is DVKVTQSSRYLVKRTGEKVFLECVQDMDHENMFWYRQDPGLGLRLIYFSYDVKMKEKGDIPEGYSVSREKKERFSLILESASTNQTSMYLCASSFVGSGAYNEQFFGPGTRLTVL.

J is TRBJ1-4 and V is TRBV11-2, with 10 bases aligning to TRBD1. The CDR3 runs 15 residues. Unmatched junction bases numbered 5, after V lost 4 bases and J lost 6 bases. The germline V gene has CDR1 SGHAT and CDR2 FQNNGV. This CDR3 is CASSSRDRGDEKLFF. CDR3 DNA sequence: TGTGCCAGCAGCTCCCGGGACAGGGGAGATGAAAAACTGTTTTTT. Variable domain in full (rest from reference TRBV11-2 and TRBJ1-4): EAGVAQSPRYKIIEKRQSVAFWCNPISGHATLYWYQQILGQGPKLLIQFQNNGVVDDSQLPKDRFSAERLKGVDSTLKIQPAKLEDSAVYLCASSSRDRGDEKLFFGSGTQLSVL.

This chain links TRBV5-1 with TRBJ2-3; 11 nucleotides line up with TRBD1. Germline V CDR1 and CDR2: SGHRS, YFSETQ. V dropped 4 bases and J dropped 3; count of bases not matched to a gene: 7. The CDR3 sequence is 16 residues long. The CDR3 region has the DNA TGCGCCAGCAGCCGGGACAGGGGGAAAGTTACAGATACGCAGTATTTT. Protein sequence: CASSRDRGKVTDTQYF.

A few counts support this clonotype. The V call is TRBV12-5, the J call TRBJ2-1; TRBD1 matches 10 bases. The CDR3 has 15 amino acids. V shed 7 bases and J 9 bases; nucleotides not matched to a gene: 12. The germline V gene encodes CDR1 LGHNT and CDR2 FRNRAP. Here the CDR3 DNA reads TGTGCTAGTGCTGACCGGGACAGGGGTATAAGTGAGCAGTTCTTC. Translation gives CASADRDRGISEQFF.

The DNA of the CDR3 is TGTGCCACCGCTCGGACAGGGGGCGGCGAGCAGTACTTC. Its translation is CATARTGGGEQYF. The rearrangement links TRBV6-1 to TRBJ2-7, with 11 bases that match TRBD1. The germline V gene has CDR1 MNHNS and CDR2 SASEGT. V lost 10 bases and J lost 6; bases outside the gene matches: 8. The CDR3 has 13 residues.

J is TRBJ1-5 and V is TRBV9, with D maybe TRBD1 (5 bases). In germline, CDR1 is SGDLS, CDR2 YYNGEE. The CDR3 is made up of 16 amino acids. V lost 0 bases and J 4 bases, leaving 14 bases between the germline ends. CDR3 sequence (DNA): TGTGCCAGCAGCGTAGGGGGGATAAGGGGTAATCAGCCCCAGCATTTT. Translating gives CASSVGGIRGNQPQHF. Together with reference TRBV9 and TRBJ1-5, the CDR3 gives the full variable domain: DSGVTQTPKHLITATGQRVTLRCSPRSGDLSVYWYQQSLDQGLQFLIQYYNGEERAKGNILERFSAQQFPDLHSELNLSSLELGDSALYFCASSVGGIRGNQPQHFGDGTRLSIL.

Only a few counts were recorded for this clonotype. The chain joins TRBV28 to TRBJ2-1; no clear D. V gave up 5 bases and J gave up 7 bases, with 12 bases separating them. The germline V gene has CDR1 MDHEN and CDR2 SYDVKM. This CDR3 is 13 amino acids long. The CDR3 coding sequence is TGTGCCAGCAGTCTCTTAGCCGAGAATGAGCAGTTCTTC. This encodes CASSLLAENEQFF.

The CDR3 DNA reads TGTGCCAGCAGTTCCCGAAGTACAGAAGCTTCCTACGAGCAGTACTTC. As protein: CASSSRSTEASYEQYF. The chain combines TRBV12-3 or TRBV12-4 with TRBJ2-7, with D unclear. V was shortened by 4 bases and J by 1 base, with 17 bases between the two germline ends. The CDR3 has 16 amino acids.

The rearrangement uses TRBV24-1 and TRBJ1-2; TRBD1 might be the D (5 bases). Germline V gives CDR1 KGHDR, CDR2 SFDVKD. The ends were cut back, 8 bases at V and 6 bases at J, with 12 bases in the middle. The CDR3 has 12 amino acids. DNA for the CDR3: TGTGCCACCACCGGGACGGCGCATGGCTACACCTTC. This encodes CATTGTAHGYTF.

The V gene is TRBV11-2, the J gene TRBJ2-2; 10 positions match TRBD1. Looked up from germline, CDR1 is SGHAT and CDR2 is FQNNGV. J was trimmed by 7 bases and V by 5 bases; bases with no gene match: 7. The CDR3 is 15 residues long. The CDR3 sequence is CASSPGQGLFGELFF. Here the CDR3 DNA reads TGTGCCAGCAGCCCGGGACAGGGGCTATTCGGGGAGCTGTTTTTT.

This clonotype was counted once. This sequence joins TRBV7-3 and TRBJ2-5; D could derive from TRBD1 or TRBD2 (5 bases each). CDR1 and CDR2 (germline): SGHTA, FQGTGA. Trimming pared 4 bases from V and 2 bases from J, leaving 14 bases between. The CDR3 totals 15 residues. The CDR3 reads CASSSNGGFQETQYF. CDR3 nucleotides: TGTGCCAGCAGCTCAAATGGGGGATTTCAAGAGACCCAGTACTTC.

The chain's CDR3 is CASSYRGARGNTIYF. The CDR3 nucleotides read TGTGCCAGCAGTTATCGAGGGGCGCGCGGAAACACCATATATTTT. The chain joins TRBV6-5 to TRBJ1-3; possibly TRBD1 for D (5 bases). V shed 3 bases and J shed 4 bases, with 13 bases lying between them. This CDR3 is built from 15 residues. CDR1 is MNHEY, CDR2 SVGAGI, per germline.

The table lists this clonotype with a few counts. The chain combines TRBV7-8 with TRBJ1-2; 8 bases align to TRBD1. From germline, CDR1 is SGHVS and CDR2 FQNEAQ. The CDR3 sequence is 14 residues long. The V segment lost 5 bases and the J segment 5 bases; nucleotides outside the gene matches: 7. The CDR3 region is CASSVQGVSYGYTF. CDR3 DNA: TGTGCCAGCAGCGTACAGGGGGTTAGTTATGGCTACACCTTC.